These 20 T cell receptor beta chains were all obtained from the same sample, sequenced in a study of T-cell reconstitution after alpha-beta-depleted transplantation in children. Unique molecular identifiers were incorporated when the TCRbeta library was constructed. MiXCR was run by TCRdb on the PCR reads, yielding one entry per CDR3 protein. The sample contains 350,000 to 450,000 distinct CDR3 sequences, roughly 20% of which appear only once. Specimen: PBMCs from the stem cell graft donor, collected from the stem cell graft. These receptors came from a human donor who donated a stem cell graft to a child with acute myeloid leukemia.

The sample holds many counts of this clonotype. V usage is TRBV20-1 and J usage is TRBJ2-3, with D possibly being TRBD2 (7 bases). The V gene lost 6 bases and the J gene lost 2 bases, with 18 bases spanning the gap. CDR1 is DFQATT and CDR2 is SNEGSKA in the germline V gene (reference sequence). The CDR3 covers 15 residues. The chain's CDR3 is CSAKGQRGHTDTQYF. The CDR3 region has the DNA TGCAGTGCAAAGGGCCAGCGGGGACACACAGATACGCAGTATTTT.

The genes are TRBV6-5 and TRBJ1-5; unclear D gene. V lost 7 bases to trimming and J lost 0 bases, with 22 bases between them. This CDR3 is 18 amino acids long. CDR1 MNHEY and CDR2 SVGAGI come from the germline V gene. As DNA, the CDR3 is TGTGCCAGCAAACGGGAAGCCGACGGGTTATATAGCAATCAGCCCCAGCATTTT. This gives the protein CASKREADGLYSNQPQHF.

This clonotype was recorded many times. The chain employs TRBV7-2 and TRBJ2-7; 7 bases agree with TRBD1. Unmatched junction bases numbered 9, after V lost 7 bases and J lost 6 bases. This CDR3 contains 13 residues. Germline V gives CDR1 SGHTA, CDR2 FQGNSA. The CDR3 region is CASKSGTVLEQYF. The CDR3 DNA sequence: TGTGCCAGCAAGAGTGGGACAGTTCTCGAGCAGTACTTC.

In this sample, this clonotype turned up many times. The chain is built from TRBV12-3 or TRBV12-4 and TRBJ2-1; D is perhaps TRBD2 (5 bases). V gave up 2 bases and J gave up 7 bases, with 15 bases separating them. The CDR3 extends over 15 amino acids. CDR3 sequence: CASSLSGSFPNEQFF. The CDR3, as DNA: TGTGCCAGCAGTTTAAGTGGGAGTTTCCCAAATGAGCAGTTCTTC.

The chain recombines TRBV29-1 with TRBJ1-6; D might be TRBD1 (6 bases). The CDR3 is made up of 15 amino acids. V lost 8 bases to trimming and J lost 14 bases, with 28 bases between them. Germline CDR1 and CDR2: SQVTM and ANQGSEA. The CDR3 DNA follows: TGCAGCACAGACCGGACAGTGGCTTGGGTTCAATCCCTCCACTTT. Protein sequence: CSTDRTVAWVQSLHF.

The chain couples TRBV15 to TRBJ2-2; perhaps TRBD1 as D (6 bases). V lost 0 bases and J 4 bases, leaving 15 bases between the germline ends. The CDR3 is 17 amino acids. Germline assignment: CDR1 LNHNV and CDR2 YYDKDF (reference sequence). This CDR3 reads CATSRDLNRVLTGELFF. Here the CDR3 DNA reads TGTGCCACCAGCAGAGATTTGAACAGGGTCCTCACCGGGGAGCTGTTTTTT.

The J gene is TRBJ2-1, the V gene TRBV5-1; tentatively, D is TRBD1 or TRBD2 (6 bases each). The CDR3 loop spans 15 amino acids. V was trimmed by 1 base and J by 4 bases, leaving 12 bases between them. The germline CDR1 and CDR2 sequences are SGHRS and YFSETQ. The chain's CDR3 is CASSLSRGAYNEQFF. The CDR3 DNA reads as TGCGCCAGCAGCTTGTCGAGGGGGGCTTACAATGAGCAGTTCTTC.

This chain uses TRBV11-2 with TRBJ2-7, with 8 bases that match TRBD1. Germline V gives CDR1 SGHAT, CDR2 FQNNGV. CDR3 size: 15 residues. After removal of 1 base from V and 2 bases from J, the junction contained 4 bases not matched to a gene. The CDR3 loop reads CASSLGQGRTYEQYF. CDR3 DNA sequence: TGTGCCAGCAGCTTAGGACAGGGGCGAACCTACGAGCAGTACTTC. Full variable domain (rest looked up from reference TRBV11-2 and TRBJ2-7): EAGVAQSPRYKIIEKRQSVAFWCNPISGHATLYWYQQILGQGPKLLIQFQNNGVVDDSQLPKDRFSAERLKGVDSTLKIQPAKLEDSAVYLCASSLGQGRTYEQYFGPGTRLTVT.

The chain joins TRBV20-1 to TRBJ2-5, with unresolved D. This CDR3 is built from 16 residues. V gave up 0 bases and J gave up 5 bases, with 19 bases separating them. CDR1 is DFQATT, CDR2 SNEGSKA, per germline (reference sequence). The CDR3 region has the DNA TGCAGTGCTAGAGATTGGTCAAACGCCCTCGGGGAGACCCAGTACTTC. Amino acids: CSARDWSNALGETQYF.

This clonotype is a singleton in its sample. The chain combines TRBV5-1 with TRBJ1-4; TRBD1 might be the D (6 bases). Trimming cost V 2 bases and J 2 bases, with 16 bases left between them. Germline CDR1 reads SGHRS; CDR2 reads YFSETQ. This CDR3 has 17 amino acids. CDR3 DNA: TGCGCCAGCAGCTTACAGGGAAGGGGTTCGACTAATGAAAAACTGTTTTTT. This sequence encodes CASSLQGRGSTNEKLFF.

In this sample, this clonotype turned up a few times. V gene TRBV20-1 combines with J gene TRBJ2-7, with D possibly matching TRBD2 (6 bases). Germline V gene sequence: CDR1 DFQATT, CDR2 SNEGSKA (reference sequence). This CDR3 contains 13 residues. Trimming stripped 4 bases from V and 2 bases from J, with 12 bases between. CDR3 sequence: CSATGTDTYEQYF. The DNA for the CDR3 is TGCAGTGCTACCGGGACTGATACCTACGAGCAGTACTTC.

This chain connects TRBV9 to TRBJ2-5; D tentatively fits TRBD1 or TRBD2 (6 bases each). This CDR3 spans 15 amino acids. Germline-derived CDR1 and CDR2 are SGDLS and YYNGEE. Trimming stripped 4 bases from V and 3 bases from J, with 16 bases between. This CDR3 reads CASSRTGAPKETQYF. The CDR3 nucleotides read TGTGCCAGCAGCCGGACGGGGGCACCGAAAGAGACCCAGTACTTC.

The J gene is TRBJ2-1, the V gene TRBV5-5; D may be TRBD1 (6 bases). Germline V CDR1 and CDR2: SGHKS, YYEKEE (reference sequence). The CDR3 contains 13 residues. Trimming took off 4 bases at V and 3 bases at J, with 8 bases between the two ends. The CDR3, as DNA: TGTGCCAGCAGCGCGGACAGCTACAATGAGCAGTTCTTC. Protein sequence: CASSADSYNEQFF.

This clonotype was seen many times. The V and J genes are TRBV12-3 or TRBV12-4 and TRBJ1-4; D gene unclear. The V and J ends lost 5 bases and 8 bases respectively, with 12 bases between them. The CDR3 runs to 13 residues. Here the CDR3 reads CASSNAGGEKLFF. The CDR3 nucleotides are TGTGCCAGCAGTAACGCGGGCGGGGAAAAACTGTTTTTT.

The chain combines TRBV24-1 with TRBJ2-7; possible D gene TRBD1, 5 bases. The germline V gene encodes CDR1 KGHDR and CDR2 SFDVKD. This CDR3 is built from 14 residues. Trimming stripped 6 bases from V and 2 bases from J, with 13 bases between. CDR3 DNA sequence: TGTGCCACCAGTTCTGGGGCAACAGCCTACGAGCAGTACTTC. This sequence encodes CATSSGATAYEQYF.

This clonotype was counted ten times or more. J is TRBJ1-2 and V is TRBV12-3 or TRBV12-4, with D uncertain. The CDR3 length is 13 residues. V was cut by 5 bases and J by 8 bases, with 15 bases left in between. This CDR3 is CASSPARDRGYTF. The CDR3 nucleotides read TGTGCCAGCAGTCCAGCGAGGGATCGCGGCTACACCTTC.

At least ten counts were recorded for this clonotype. The J gene is TRBJ2-7, the V gene TRBV12-3 or TRBV12-4; 7 bases agree with TRBD1. The junction had 10 bases not matched to a gene; V was cut back by 3 bases and J by 2 bases. The CDR3 contains 16 residues. The chain's CDR3 is CASSLARDRSPYEQYF. CDR3 bases: TGTGCCAGCAGTTTGGCGAGGGACAGAAGCCCCTACGAGCAGTACTTC.

This clonotype showed up just a few times. The chain has TRBV20-1 and TRBJ1-2; unclear D gene. CDR3 length: 12 residues. CDR1 is DFQATT, CDR2 SNEGSKA, per germline (reference sequence). V dropped 2 bases and J dropped 8 bases, with 12 bases sitting between them. In DNA, the CDR3 is TGCAGTGCTAGACATCTCAGACACGGCTACACCTTC. Amino acid sequence: CSARHLRHGYTF.

This clonotype showed up many times. This chain links TRBV6-2 or TRBV6-3 with TRBJ2-1, with 8 nucleotides matching TRBD1. Losses at the gene ends were 6 bases for V and 2 bases for J; bases not matched to a gene: 3. Germline V lookup: CDR1 MNHEY, CDR2 SVGEGT. The CDR3 length is 14 residues. The CDR3: CASRGQGAYNEQFF. DNA of the CDR3: TGTGCCAGCAGAGGACAGGGAGCCTACAATGAGCAGTTCTTC.

Ten or more counts support this clonotype. The chain uses TRBV7-9 and TRBJ2-7; the match to TRBD1 covers 7 bases. J lost 5 bases, V lost 8 bases, and 6 bases had no gene match. CDR3 length: 12 amino acids. In germline, CDR1 is SEHNR, CDR2 FQNEAQ (reference sequence). In DNA, the CDR3 is TGTGCCAGCGCCACAGGGGACAACGAGCAGTACTTC. It yields the protein CASATGDNEQYF.